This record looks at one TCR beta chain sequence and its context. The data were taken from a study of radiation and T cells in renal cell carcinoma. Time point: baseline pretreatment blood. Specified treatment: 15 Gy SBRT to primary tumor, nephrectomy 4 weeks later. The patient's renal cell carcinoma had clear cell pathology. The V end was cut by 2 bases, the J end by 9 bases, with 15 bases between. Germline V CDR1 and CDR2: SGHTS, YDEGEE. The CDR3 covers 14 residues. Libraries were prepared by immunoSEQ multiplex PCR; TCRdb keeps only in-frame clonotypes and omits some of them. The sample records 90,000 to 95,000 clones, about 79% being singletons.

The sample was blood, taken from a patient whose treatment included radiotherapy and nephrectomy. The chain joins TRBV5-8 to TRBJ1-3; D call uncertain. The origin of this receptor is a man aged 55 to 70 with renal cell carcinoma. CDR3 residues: CASSFGNLVGTIYF. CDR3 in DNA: TGTGCCAGCAGCTTCGGTAACCTAGTGGGCACCATATATTTT.